The sequence of this T cell receptor (beta chain) was determined in a study of cytomegalovirus exposure and HLA in healthy donors. About the study: A prior analysis found roughly 110 million unique TCR beta sequences from approximately 190 million T cells. Some 85 million unique TCRs, all from HLA-typed donors, were included in an early release of the data.

The germline gives CDR1 LNHDA, CDR2 SQIVND (reference sequence). The CDR3 runs 12 residues. Between the trimmed V and J ends, which lost 9 bases and 4 bases, there was a span of 10 bases. Recording of this donor's CMV serostatus was not done. The PCR was carried out with 60 Vbeta primers and 13 Jbeta primers. Authors' methods: An analysis that came later counted 73 million or so unique TCR beta chains, 10 million to 12 million shared. The table came from immunoSEQ multiplex PCR; TCRdb's copy has only in-frame clones and leaves some out. V, J and clone size are those of that table, while D and trimming were read from the DNA. This table has about 150,000 clones, about 85% appearing once.

This chain links TRBV19 with TRBJ2-1; D is perhaps TRBD1 (6 bases). Sequencing was carried out using PBMCs. This sequence was found in a human donor in good health. CDR3 amino acids: CASGTGYNEQFF. The CDR3 DNA sequence: TGTGCCAGCGGAACAGGGTACAATGAGCAGTTCTTC. Complete variable domain (other parts from reference TRBV19 and TRBJ2-1): DGGITQSPKYLFRKEGQNVTLSCEQNLNHDAMYWYRQDPGQGLRLIYYSQIVNDFQKGDIAEGYSVSREKKESFPLTVTSAQKNPTAFYLCASGTGYNEQFFGPGTRLTVL.